The present T cell receptor beta chain was sequenced within a study of shared clonotypes between healthy human individuals (dated by TCRdb to the early 2020s). For context, the study as a whole: A few men and a couple of women, aged 18 to 49 years, made up the cohort. Between about 0.94 and 8.9 billion PBMCs per donor were obtained by leukapheresis. For each donor, three plates each were used for CD4 naive and CD4 memory, two plates were used for CD8 naive, and one plate was used for CD8 memory. Libraries were prepared and TCR repertoires were sequenced by different laboratories using diverse techniques, in order to increase sequencing depth and limit assay-specific biases. The study deeply sequenced blood TCR repertoires of five healthy adults to estimate repertoire size and the extent of clonotype sharing between individuals. What the authors observed across the whole study: The small number of donors limited the genetic and exposure-history diversity represented. Higher generation probabilities were observed for clonotypes shared by all four sorted-subset donors than for non-shared clonotypes. Incomplete sequencing was indicated by rarefaction of sorted-subset datasets, despite the large sequencing depth. When four donors were compared, the shared fraction of clonotypes was roughly 5% for naive CD4, more than 3% for naive CD8, more than 2% for memory CD4, and 0.35% to 0.4% for memory CD8. Only blood was sampled, and tissue TCR repertoires likely differ from those in blood. Based on pairwise subsampling, the degree of clonotype sharing among donors was expected to be affected by sequencing depth. Larger estimated clonotype richness was generally found for naive subsets than for memory subsets.

TCR CDR3 regions were amplified from genomic DNA by multiplex PCR using the deep immunoSEQ assay. Extracted genomic DNA from each cell subset was distributed evenly across all wells of several immunoSEQ 96-well plates, and each plate was treated as a replicate. Each replicate PCR for sorted subsets received roughly 0.2 ug genomic DNA, equal to 28,000 or so T cell genomes. Purified libraries were measured with a Qubit 3.0 fluorometer, size-checked on a Bioanalyzer 2100, and measured again with the KAPA Library Quantification kit. Every immunoSEQ 96-well plate was sequenced on a dedicated single-read 150-cycle Illumina NextSeq 550 flow cell. In the source study's methods: Because the immunoSEQ output held only junctional sequences and lacked quality scores, the filtering could not match the filtering applied to full-length reads. Sequences were annotated with PyIR, a Python wrapper for IgBLAST v1.9, and V/J genes and CDR3 were assigned using IMGT germline references. Reads were filtered out if the reads had weak V/J assignments (E-value above 1e-6), no CDR3, stop codons, out-of-frame junctions, or ambiguous translated residues. V3J clonotypes were defined as sequences sharing an identical inferred V gene, J gene, and CDR3 amino acid sequence. Percentage overlap between repertoires was calculated by dividing the number of shared unique clonotypes by the size of the smaller repertoire. Three approaches were used to assess repertoire richness: RTK rarefaction, the Chao1 estimator, and Recon v2.1 estimates of unobserved clonotypes. For all TCRbeta clonotypes obtained by the gDNA method from a few donors, generation probabilities were computed with OLGA. TCRdb carries this immuneACCESS record with in-frame sequences only. Its versions omit some clonotypes, under half of them owing to an unresolved V gene in the studies checked, with the rest unexplained. The D gene and trimming were derived from the DNA, and the V and J assignments and clone size from that table. The sample includes roughly 2.5 million clones, with more than 90% observed a single time. Around 0.14% of the sample rests with the top ten.

The donors were healthy, HIV-negative adults with no recently reported acute infections or vaccinations. Only Caucasian adults living in Nashville, Tennessee, USA were represented among the donors. CD4+ T cells were enriched by magnetic negative selection; naive cells were then positively selected on CD45RA, and the negative fraction formed the memory subset. After blood collection by leukapheresis, PBMCs were isolated using Ficoll-Histopaque density gradient centrifugation and then cryopreserved in the vapor phase of liquid nitrogen. Analytical flow cytometry was used to check the purity and quantity of each magnetically sorted T cell population. From each sorted fraction, genomic DNA was isolated and quantified by UV absorbance on a Nanodrop 2000c. Its CDR3 holds 17 amino acids, cysteine through phenylalanine. CDR3 DNA is the only sequence kept; it has 51 bases, read in frame from the first base. Per the germline V gene, SGHRS is the CDR1 and YFSETQ is the CDR2. V is trimmed back by 7 bases and J by 2 bases, and the junction contains 13 bases that no gene match accounts for.

As concerns this clone: Its antigen is unknown. Base-call qualities are not available, and no considerably larger clone is one nucleotide away.

Recombination linked TRBV5-1 to TRBJ2-3; TRBD2 agrees with 10 junctional bases. This TCR was recovered from a man between 18 and 29 years old in good health. Sequenced input: naive CD4+ T cells sorted from blood. What the cell subset or site label conveys for this sample: CD45RA+ positively selected. The DNA is TGCGCCAGCCGCTCAAGGGGGCTAGCGGGGGTCACAGATACGCAGTATTTT. The resulting protein is CASRSRGLAGVTDTQYF.